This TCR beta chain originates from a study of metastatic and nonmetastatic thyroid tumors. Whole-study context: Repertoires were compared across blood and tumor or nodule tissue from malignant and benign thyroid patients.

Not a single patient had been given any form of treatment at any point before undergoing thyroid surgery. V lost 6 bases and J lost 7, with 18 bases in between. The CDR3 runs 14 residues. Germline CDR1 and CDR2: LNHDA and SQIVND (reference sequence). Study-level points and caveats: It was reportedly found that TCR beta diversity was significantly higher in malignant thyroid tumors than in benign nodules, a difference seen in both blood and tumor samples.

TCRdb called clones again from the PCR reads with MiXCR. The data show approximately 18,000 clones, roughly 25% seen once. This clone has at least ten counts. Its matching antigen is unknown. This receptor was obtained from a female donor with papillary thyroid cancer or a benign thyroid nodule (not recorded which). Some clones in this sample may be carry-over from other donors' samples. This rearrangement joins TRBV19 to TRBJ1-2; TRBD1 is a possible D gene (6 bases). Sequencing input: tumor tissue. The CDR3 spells CASRTKTGKGGYTF. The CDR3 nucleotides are TGTGCCAGTAGGACTAAAACAGGGAAAGGTGGCTACACCTTC. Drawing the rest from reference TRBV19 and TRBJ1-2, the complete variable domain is DGGITQSPKYLFRKEGQNVTLSCEQNLNHDAMYWYRQDPGQGLRLIYYSQIVNDFQKGDIAEGYSVSREKKESFPLTVTSAQKNPTAFYLCASRTKTGKGGYTFGSGTRLTVV.